The entry below gives a single T cell receptor (beta chain) sequence along with its context. No antigen is known for it. This sample was included in a study of T cell responses to AZD1222 COVID-19 vaccine. Findings and caveats of the study: White British donors predominated, females outnumbered males, and clonal diversity was possibly underestimated. Regions 160-218 and 743-854 held dominance among vaccine-associated CD4 TCRs, which spanned spike.

The method was immunoSEQ multiplex PCR; TCRdb's version includes in-frame clones alone and lacks a portion of them. This table holds 100,000 to 140,000 clones, roughly 87% found once. Germline V gene data show CDR1 as SEHNR and CDR2 as FQNEAQ (reference sequence). The CDR3 loop spans 15 amino acids. V was shortened by 5 bases and J by 6 bases, with 16 bases between the two germline ends. The receptor comes from an adult in good health. The sample here was peripheral blood, taken on day 0 of AZD1222 vaccination. The chain employs TRBV7-9 and TRBJ1-4; D unresolved. CDR3: CASSARPGADEKLFF. The CDR3 DNA sequence: TGTGCCAGCAGCGCTCGACCGGGTGCGGATGAAAAACTGTTTTTT.